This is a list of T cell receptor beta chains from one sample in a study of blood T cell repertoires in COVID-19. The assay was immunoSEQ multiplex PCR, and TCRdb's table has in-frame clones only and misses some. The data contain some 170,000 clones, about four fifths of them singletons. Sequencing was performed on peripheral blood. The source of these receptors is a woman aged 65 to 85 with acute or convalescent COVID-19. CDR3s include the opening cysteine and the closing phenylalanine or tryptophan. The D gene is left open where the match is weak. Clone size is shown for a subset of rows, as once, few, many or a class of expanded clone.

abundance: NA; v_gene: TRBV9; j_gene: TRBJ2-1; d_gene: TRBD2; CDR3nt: TGTGCCAGCAGCATTTCCGGGACTAGCGGGGCCCAGTTCTTC; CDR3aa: CASSISGTSGAQFF
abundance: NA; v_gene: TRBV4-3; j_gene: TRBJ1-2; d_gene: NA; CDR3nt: TGCGCCAGCAGCCAAGAGCTAGGCACTTCAGCTAACTATGGCTACACCTTC; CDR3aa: CASSQELGTSANYGYTF
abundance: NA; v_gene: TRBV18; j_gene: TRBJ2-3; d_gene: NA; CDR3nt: TGTGCCAGCTCACCACCGGTCGAAGGGGAGGCGGATACGCAGTATTTT; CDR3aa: CASSPPVEGEADTQYF
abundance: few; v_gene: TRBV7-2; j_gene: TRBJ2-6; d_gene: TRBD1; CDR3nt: TGTGCCAGCAGCTCGCCCCAGGGGGCTGGGGCCAACGTCCTGACTTTC; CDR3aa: CASSSPQGAGANVLTF
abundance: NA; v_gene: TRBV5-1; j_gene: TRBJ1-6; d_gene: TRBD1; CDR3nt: TGCGCCAAAACTCTCGACAGGGGAGTCTCACCCCTCCACTTT; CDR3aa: CAKTLDRGVSPLHF
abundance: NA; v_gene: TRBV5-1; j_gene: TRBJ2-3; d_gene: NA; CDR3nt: TGCGCCAGCAGCGTCTCGGCTAGCGGCACAGATACGCAGTATTTT; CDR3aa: CASSVSASGTDTQYF
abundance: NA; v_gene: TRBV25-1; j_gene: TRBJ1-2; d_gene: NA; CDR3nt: TGTGCCAGCAGTGAAGGGAGGTCCAATGGCTACACCTTC; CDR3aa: CASSEGRSNGYTF
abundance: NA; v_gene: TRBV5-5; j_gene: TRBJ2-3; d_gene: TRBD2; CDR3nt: TGTGCCAGCAGCCAGGGACTAAGCACAGATACGCAGTATTTT; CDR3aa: CASSQGLSTDTQYF
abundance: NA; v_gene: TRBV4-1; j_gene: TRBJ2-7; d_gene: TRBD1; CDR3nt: TGCGCCAGCAGCCAAACCCCGGGACAGGGCTACGAGCAGTACTTC; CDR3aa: CASSQTPGQGYEQYF
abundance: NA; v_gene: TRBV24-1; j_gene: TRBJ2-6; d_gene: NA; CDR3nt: TGTGCCACCAGTGTATCCGGGGCCAACGTCCTGACTTTC; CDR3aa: CATSVSGANVLTF
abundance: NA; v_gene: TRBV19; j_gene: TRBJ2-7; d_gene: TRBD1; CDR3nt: TGTGCCAGTAGTAATACCCCGACAGGGTCCTACGAGCAGTACTTC; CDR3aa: CASSNTPTGSYEQYF
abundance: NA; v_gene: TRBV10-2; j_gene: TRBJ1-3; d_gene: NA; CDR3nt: TGCGCCAGCAGTGAGAATCGGCGGAGCTCTGGAAACACCATATATTTT; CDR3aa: CASSENRRSSGNTIYF
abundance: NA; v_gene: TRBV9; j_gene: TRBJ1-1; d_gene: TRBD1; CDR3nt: TGTGCCAGCAGCGTAGTGCAGGGGGCGTACACTGAAGCTTTCTTT; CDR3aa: CASSVVQGAYTEAFF
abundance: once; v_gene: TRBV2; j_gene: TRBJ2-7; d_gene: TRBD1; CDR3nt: TGTGCCAGCAGGGGGACAGGCACCTACGAGCAGTACTTC; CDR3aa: CASRGTGTYEQYF
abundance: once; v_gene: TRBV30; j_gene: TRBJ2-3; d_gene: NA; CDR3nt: TGTGCCTGGAGTGTACGAAGACTGGATACGCAGTATTTT; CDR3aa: CAWSVRRLDTQYF
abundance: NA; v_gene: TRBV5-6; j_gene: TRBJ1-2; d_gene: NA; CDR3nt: TGTGCCAGCAGAGTCTCCAACAGGGTAATCGGTGGCTACACCTTC; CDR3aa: CASRVSNRVIGGYTF
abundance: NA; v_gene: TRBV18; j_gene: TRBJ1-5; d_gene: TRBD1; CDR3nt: TGTGCCAGCTCACCTAACACGGGACAGTTTAATCAGCCCCAGCATTTT; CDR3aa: CASSPNTGQFNQPQHF
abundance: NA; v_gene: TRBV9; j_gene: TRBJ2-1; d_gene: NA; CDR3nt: TGTGCCAGCACAGGGGCCCCCTACAATGAGCAGTTCTTC; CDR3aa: CASTGAPYNEQFF
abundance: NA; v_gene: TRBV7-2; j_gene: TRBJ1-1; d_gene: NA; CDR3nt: TGTGCCAGCAGCTTAGCGATGGGGCCCGACACTGAAGCTTTCTTT; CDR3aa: CASSLAMGPDTEAFF
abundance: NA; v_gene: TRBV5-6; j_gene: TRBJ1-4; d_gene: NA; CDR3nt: TGTGCCAGCAGCGACACAGGAAACGTCTATGAAAAACTGTTTTTT; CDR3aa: CASSDTGNVYEKLFF
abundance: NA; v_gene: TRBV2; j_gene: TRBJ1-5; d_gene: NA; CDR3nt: TGTGCCAGCAGGGTGACACTTAATCAGCCCCAGCATTTT; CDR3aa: CASRVTLNQPQHF
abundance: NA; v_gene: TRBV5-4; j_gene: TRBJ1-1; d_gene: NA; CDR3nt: TGTGCCAGCAGCTCGCCGGGACAGAACACTGAAGCTTTCTTT; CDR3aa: CASSSPGQNTEAFF
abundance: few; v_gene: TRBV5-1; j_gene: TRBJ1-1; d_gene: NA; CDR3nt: TGCGCCAGCAGCTCGGAACAGGGAGCCCTCGCTGAAGCTTTCTTT; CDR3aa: CASSSEQGALAEAFF
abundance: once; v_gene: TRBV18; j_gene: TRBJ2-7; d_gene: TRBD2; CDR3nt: TGTGCCAGCTCACCCGGACTAGCGGGGGGTACCTACGAGCAGTACTTC; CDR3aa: CASSPGLAGGTYEQYF
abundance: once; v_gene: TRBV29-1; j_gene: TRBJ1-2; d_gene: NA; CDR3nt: TGCAGCGTTGTTGTAGGGGTCAACTATGGCTACACCTTC; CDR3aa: CSVVVGVNYGYTF
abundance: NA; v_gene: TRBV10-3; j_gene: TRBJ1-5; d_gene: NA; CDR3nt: TGTGCCATCTGGGGAGGCGACCATCAGCCCCAGCATTTT; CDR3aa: CAIWGGDHQPQHF
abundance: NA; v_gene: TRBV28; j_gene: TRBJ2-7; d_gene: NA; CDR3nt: TGTGCCAGCCGCTCCTACGAGCAGTACTTC; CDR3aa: CASRSYEQYF
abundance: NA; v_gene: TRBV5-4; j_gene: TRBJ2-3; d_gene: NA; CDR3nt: TGTGCCAGCAGCCCTATCGCCGGGCGGGGGGACAGAGATACGCAGTATTTT; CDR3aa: CASSPIAGRGDRDTQYF
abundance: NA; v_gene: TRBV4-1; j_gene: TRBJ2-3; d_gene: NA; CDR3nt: TGCGCCAGCAGCCAAGAAAGGGGAAGTAGCTTGTTCACAGATACGCAGTATTTT; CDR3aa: CASSQERGSSLFTDTQYF
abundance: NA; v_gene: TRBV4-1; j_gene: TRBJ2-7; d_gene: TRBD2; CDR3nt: TGCGCCAGCAGCCAAGATTTGCTAGCGGGGGGGTACGAGCAGTACTTC; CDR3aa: CASSQDLLAGGYEQYF
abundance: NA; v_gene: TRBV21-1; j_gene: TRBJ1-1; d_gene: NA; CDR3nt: TGTGCCAGCAGCAAAGCCCCAGCGACAGGGAACACTGAAGCTTTCTTT; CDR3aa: CASSKAPATGNTEAFF
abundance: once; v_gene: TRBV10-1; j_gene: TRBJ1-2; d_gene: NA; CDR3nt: TGCGCCAGCAGTGATGAATTCGGGAATGGCTACACCTTC; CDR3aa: CASSDEFGNGYTF
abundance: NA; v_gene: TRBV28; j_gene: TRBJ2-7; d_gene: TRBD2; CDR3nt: TGTGCCAGCAGTACACGGACTAGCGGGAGCAAGCAGTACTTC; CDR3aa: CASSTRTSGSKQYF
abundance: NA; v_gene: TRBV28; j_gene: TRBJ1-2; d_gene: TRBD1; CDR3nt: TGTGCCAGCAGTTTTATGGGACAGGGGGCGCGGGGCTACACCTTC; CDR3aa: CASSFMGQGARGYTF
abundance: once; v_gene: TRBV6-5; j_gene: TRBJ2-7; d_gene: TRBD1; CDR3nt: TGTGCCAGCAGTCCGGGACAGGGGGCTTACGAGCAGTACTTC; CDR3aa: CASSPGQGAYEQYF
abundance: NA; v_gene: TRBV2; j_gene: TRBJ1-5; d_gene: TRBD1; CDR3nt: TGTGCCAGCAGTGATGACAGGGCTTCATCCCAGCCCCAGCATTTT; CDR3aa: CASSDDRASSQPQHF
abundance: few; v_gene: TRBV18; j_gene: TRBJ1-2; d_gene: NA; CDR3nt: TGTGCCAGCTCACCATACGGGGGTGGGCTCTATGGCTACACCTTC; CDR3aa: CASSPYGGGLYGYTF
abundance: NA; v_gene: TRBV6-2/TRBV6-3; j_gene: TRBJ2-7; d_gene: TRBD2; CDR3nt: TGTGCCAGCAGTTTCTCTAGCGGGAGTAGTTACGAGCAGTACTTC; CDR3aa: CASSFSSGSSYEQYF
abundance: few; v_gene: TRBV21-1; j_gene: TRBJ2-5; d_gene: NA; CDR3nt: TGTGCCAGCAGCATGGGGGGACTAGCGGGAGAGACCCAGTACTTC; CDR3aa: CASSMGGLAGETQYF
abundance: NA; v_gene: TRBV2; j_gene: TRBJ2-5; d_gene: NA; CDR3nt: TGTGCCAGCAGTGAAAAACAGGGCGGTAGGGAGACCCAGTACTTC; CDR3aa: CASSEKQGGRETQYF
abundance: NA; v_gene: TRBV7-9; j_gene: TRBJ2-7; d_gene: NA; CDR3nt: TGTGCCAGCAGCTTAGCAGGGGCGTACAACGAGCAGTACTTC; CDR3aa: CASSLAGAYNEQYF
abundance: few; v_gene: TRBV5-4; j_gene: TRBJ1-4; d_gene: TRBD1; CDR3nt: TGTGCCAGCAGCCGCGGGACAGGGCGGAATAATGAAAAACTGTTTTTT; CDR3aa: CASSRGTGRNNEKLFF
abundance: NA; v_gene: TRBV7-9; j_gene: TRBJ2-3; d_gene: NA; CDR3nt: TGTGCCAGCAACGTGGGCGCCCGCACAGATACGCAGTATTTT; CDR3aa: CASNVGARTDTQYF
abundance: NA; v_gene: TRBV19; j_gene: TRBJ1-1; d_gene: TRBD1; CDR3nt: TGTGCCAGTAGTCCTACAGGGGGCGGAGGAGCTTTCTTT; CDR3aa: CASSPTGGGGAFF
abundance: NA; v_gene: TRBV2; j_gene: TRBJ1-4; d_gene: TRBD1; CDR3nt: TGTGCCAGCCGGACAGGGATTGAAAAACTGTTTTTT; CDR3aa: CASRTGIEKLFF